This TCR beta chain comes out of a study of identical twins. The CDR3 has 15 residues. Losses at the gene ends were 2 bases for V and 10 bases for J; bases not matched to a gene: 9. This clonotype was observed a few times. Its antigen is not known. The study's findings and limits: Cross-sectional statistics, not tracking of the same donors, supported the conclusions.

cDNA carried unique molecular identifiers, and a universal primer site was added by template switching. A single record per CDR3 protein comes from TCRdb applying MiXCR to the 5' RACE reads. The table includes 270,000 or so distinct CDR3 sequences, about 8.3% detected once. This sample also belongs to another study, concerning yellow fever vaccine responses in identical twins.

The TCR comes from a woman in her late teens or twenties in good health. The genes are TRBV12-3 or TRBV12-4 and TRBJ2-1; 9 bases align to TRBD2. Input material: CD8+ T cells sorted from blood. CDR3 DNA sequence: TGTGCCAGCAGTTTACAGCTAGCGGGGTTCGGGGAGCAGTTCTTC. It translates to CASSLQLAGFGEQFF.